A single sample gave rise to the 22 T cell receptor beta chains below, sequenced in a study of shared clonotypes between healthy human individuals. TCRdb's copy holds only in-frame clones and misses some; the assay was immunoSEQ multiplex PCR. The sample shows around 100,000 clones, 65% to 70% of them seen only once. Sequencing was carried out using memory CD8+ T cells sorted from blood. Subset denoted: CD45RO+ cells pooled with CCR7-negative TemRA cells. The receptor source for this set is a young man in good health.

The chain recombines TRBV13 with TRBJ2-1; TRBD2 is a possible D gene (6 bases). V was trimmed by 4 bases and J by 5 bases, leaving 15 bases between them. The CDR3 length is 15 residues. Germline assignment: CDR1 PRHDT and CDR2 FYEKMQ (reference sequence). CDR3 nucleotide sequence: TGTGCCAGCAGCTCCTTAGGGGAGGCGAACAATGAGCAGTTCTTC. Translating it yields CASSSLGEANNEQFF.

In its sample, this clone was seen many times. The V gene is TRBV6-5, the J gene TRBJ2-1; D tentatively reads TRBD1 or TRBD2 (7 bases each). Between the trimmed V and J ends, which lost 5 bases and 4 bases, there was a span of 12 bases. Germline CDR1 MNHEY, CDR2 SVGAGI. The CDR3 length is 14 residues. CDR3 nucleotide sequence: TGTGCCAGCAGTCCGCAGGGGGGGTACAATGAGCAGTTCTTC. As protein: CASSPQGGYNEQFF.

The rearrangement links TRBV4-1 to TRBJ2-1; D gene unclear. V was clipped by 0 bases and J by 7 bases, with 13 bases between them. This CDR3 is built from 15 residues. CDR1 MGHRA and CDR2 YSYEKL come from the germline V gene. In nucleotides, the CDR3 is TGCGCCAGCAGCCAAGAGGTACAGATAACGAATGAGCAGTTCTTC. Amino acids: CASSQEVQITNEQFF.

Points on this clone: Distinct nucleotide sequences in the sample also encode this CDR3. The genes are TRBV2 and TRBJ2-1; 7 positions agree with TRBD2. The germline V gene has CDR1 SNHLY and CDR2 FYNNEI. This CDR3 spans 15 amino acids. The J segment lost 0 bases and the V segment lost 2 bases, leaving 1 base of the junction unmatched. The CDR3, as DNA: TGTGCCAGCAGTGAACAGCGGGACTCCTACAATGAGCAGTTCTTC. Encoded protein: CASSEQRDSYNEQFF.

The chain employs TRBV5-1 and TRBJ2-3; perhaps TRBD1 as D (5 bases). The CDR3 contains 15 residues. Germline V CDR1 and CDR2: SGHRS, YFSETQ. V lost 2 bases and J lost 4, with 14 bases in between. The CDR3 region is CASSFMTDLSDTQYF. The CDR3 bases are TGCGCCAGCAGCTTCATGACAGATCTCTCAGATACGCAGTATTTT.

This clone has a handful of counts. V and J are TRBV6-1 and TRBJ2-6, with D unresolved. Between the trimmed V and J ends, which lost 8 bases and 1 base, there was a span of 6 bases. There are 13 residues in the CDR3. Germline loops: CDR1 MNHNS, CDR2 SASEGT. The CDR3 protein is CASSLSGANVLTF. As DNA, the CDR3 is TGTGCCAGCTCCTTATCTGGGGCCAACGTCCTGACTTTC.

The chain couples TRBV9 to TRBJ2-7; 7 positions agree with TRBD1. V shed 4 bases and J 7 bases; nucleotides not matched to a gene: 14. Germline assignment: CDR1 SGDLS and CDR2 YYNGEE. The length of the CDR3 is 15 residues. CDR3: CASSYNQNQGEEQYF. DNA for the CDR3: TGTGCCAGCAGCTATAACCAAAATCAGGGGGAAGAGCAGTACTTC.

This clone has a handful of counts. The chain's CDR3 is CASSESVNRGYTF. The CDR3 DNA reads TGCGCCAGCAGTGAGTCGGTCAACCGTGGCTACACCTTC. The rearrangement joins TRBV10-1 to TRBJ1-2, with D hard to call. Looked up from germline, CDR1 is WNHNN and CDR2 is SYGVQD (reference sequence). Trimming stripped 0 bases from V and 7 bases from J, with 9 bases between. The CDR3 is made up of 13 amino acids.

The chain has TRBV5-4 and TRBJ2-7; D perhaps matches TRBD2 (6 bases). The CDR3 runs 14 residues. CDR1 SGHNT and CDR2 YYREEE come from the germline V gene (reference sequence). V dropped 0 bases and J dropped 7 bases, with 14 bases sitting between them. DNA of the CDR3: TGTGCCAGCAGCTTGGTCGCGGGACCTACAGAGCAGTACTTC. It is translated as CASSLVAGPTEQYF. Filled out from reference TRBV5-4 and TRBJ2-7, the complete variable domain reads ETGVTQSPTHLIKTRGQQVTLRCSSQSGHNTVSWYQQALGQGPQFIFQYYREEENGRGNFPPRFSGLQFPNYSSELNVNALELDDSALYLCASSLVAGPTEQYFGPGTRLTVT.

The chain couples TRBV28 to TRBJ1-5, with 7 bases that match TRBD1. V shed 5 bases, J shed 2 bases, and the junction held 3 bases outside the gene matches. CDR1 is MDHEN, CDR2 SYDVKM, per germline. CDR3 length: 14 residues. CDR3 in amino acids: CASSITGGNQPQHF. The CDR3 nucleotides read TGTGCCAGCAGTATTACAGGGGGCAATCAGCCCCAGCATTTT. The variable domain in full, with the rest retrieved from reference TRBV28 and TRBJ1-5, is DVKVTQSSRYLVKRTGEKVFLECVQDMDHENMFWYRQDPGLGLRLIYFSYDVKMKEKGDIPEGYSVSREKKERFSLILESASTNQTSMYLCASSITGGNQPQHFGDGTRLSIL.

The chain links TRBV19 to TRBJ2-7; D might be TRBD1 or TRBD2, each matching 6 bases. The germline V and J ends were trimmed by 3 bases and 2 bases, with 14 bases remaining between them. CDR1 and CDR2 (germline): LNHDA, SQIVND (reference sequence). The length of the CDR3 is 15 residues. CDR3 nucleotides: TGTGCCAGTAGTATGGCTCCTGGGGGGCCCTACGAGCAGTACTTC. It encodes CASSMAPGGPYEQYF.

This chain uses TRBV7-6 with TRBJ1-1; TRBD1 is a possible D gene (6 bases). The length of the CDR3 is 16 residues. Germline values: CDR1 SGHVS, CDR2 FNYEAQ. The V end was cut by 5 bases, the J end by 7 bases, with 23 bases between. The CDR3 DNA sequence: TGTGCCAGCAGCGACACCGGGACAACCGCAGTGGGTGAAGCTTTCTTT. The encoded protein is CASSDTGTTAVGEAFF. The full variable domain, rest sourced from reference TRBV7-6 and TRBJ1-1, is GAGVSQSPRYKVTKRGQDVALRCDPISGHVSLYWYRQALGQGPEFLTYFNYEAQQDKSGLPNDRFSAERPEGSISTLTIQRTEQRDSAMYRCASSDTGTTAVGEAFFGQGTRLTVV.

The chain employs TRBV6-6 and TRBJ2-1; 9 positions match TRBD2. The CDR3 is made up of 14 amino acids. Germline-derived CDR1 and CDR2 are MNHNY and SVGAGI (reference sequence). V dropped 3 bases and J dropped 7; count of bases not matched to a gene: 4. As DNA, the CDR3 is TGTGCCAGCAGTTATAGCGGGAGTTTTAATGAGCAGTTCTTC. Translated, it gives CASSYSGSFNEQFF.

This sequence joins TRBV19 and TRBJ2-7; TRBD1 aligns across 11 bases. In germline, CDR1 is LNHDA, CDR2 SQIVND (reference sequence). CDR3 length equals 16 residues. V was pared by 4 bases and J by 0 bases, with 5 bases of the junction left unmatched. CDR3 DNA: TGTGCCAGTAGTAGGTCCGGGACAGGGGGCTCCTACGAGCAGTACTTC. Translated, it gives CASSRSGTGGSYEQYF.

This clone came up a few times. This chain's CDR3 is CASSDNSAADTQYF. In DNA form, the CDR3 reads TGTGCCAGCAGTGACAACTCCGCAGCAGATACGCAGTATTTT. The gene calls are TRBV6-4 and TRBJ2-3, with unresolved D. The CDR3 is made up of 14 amino acids. Trimming removed 2 bases at V and 4 bases at J, with 10 bases between. The V gene's germline CDR1 is MRHNA and CDR2 SNTAGT.

The chain uses TRBV28 and TRBJ1-1; D gene ambiguous. CDR3 length equals 14 residues. The V and J ends lost 6 bases and 1 base respectively, with 12 bases between them. Germline V CDR1 and CDR2: MDHEN, SYDVKM. Written as DNA, the CDR3 is TGTGCCAGCAGCATTCAGATTAAGAACACTGAAGCTTTCTTT. It encodes CASSIQIKNTEAFF. The entire variable domain, with the rest obtained from reference TRBV28 and TRBJ1-1, is as follows: DVKVTQSSRYLVKRTGEKVFLECVQDMDHENMFWYRQDPGLGLRLIYFSYDVKMKEKGDIPEGYSVSREKKERFSLILESASTNQTSMYLCASSIQIKNTEAFFGQGTRLTVV.

J is TRBJ2-3 and V is TRBV28; possibly TRBD2 for D (6 bases). Per germline, CDR1 MDHEN and CDR2 SYDVKM. The CDR3 runs to 15 residues. The ends were cut back, 3 bases at V and 6 bases at J, with 16 bases in the middle. CDR3 amino acids: CASSLDGSRSDTQYF. CDR3 nucleotide sequence: TGTGCCAGCAGTTTGGACGGGAGTAGATCGGATACGCAGTATTTT.

V gene TRBV5-4 combines with J gene TRBJ2-2, with TRBD2 matching 8 bases. The length of the CDR3 is 15 residues. Germline CDR1 is SGHNT and CDR2 is YYREEE (reference sequence). With 3 bases clipped from V and 2 bases from J, the junction kept 3 bases outside the gene matches. The CDR3 region is CASSSLAGNTGELFF. DNA of the CDR3: TGTGCCAGCAGCTCCTTAGCGGGAAACACCGGGGAGCTGTTTTTT. The whole variable domain, remainder taken from reference TRBV5-4 and TRBJ2-2, is ETGVTQSPTHLIKTRGQQVTLRCSSQSGHNTVSWYQQALGQGPQFIFQYYREEENGRGNFPPRFSGLQFPNYSSELNVNALELDDSALYLCASSSLAGNTGELFFGEGSRLTVL.

The chain uses TRBV11-2 and TRBJ1-3, with D unclear. Germline V CDR1 and CDR2: SGHAT, FQNNGV. The CDR3 contains 14 residues. Trimming stripped 4 bases from V and 0 bases from J, with 7 bases between. CDR3 region: CASSSVVSGNTIYF. For the CDR3, the DNA is TGTGCCAGCAGCTCCGTCGTCTCTGGAAACACCATATATTTT.

With respect to this clone: Other DNA sequences in the same sample also yield this CDR3. This chain connects TRBV7-9 to TRBJ1-1; D uncertain. Germline CDR1 is SEHNR and CDR2 is FQNEAQ (reference sequence). This CDR3 has 12 residues. Deletions cut 5 bases from V and 0 bases from J, with 4 bases between. CDR3 sequence reads: CASSLLNTEAFF. The CDR3 DNA reads as TGTGCCAGCAGCCTCCTGAACACTGAAGCTTTCTTT.

The chain is built from TRBV5-1 and TRBJ2-2, with TRBD2 matching 7 bases. Trimming removed 6 bases from V and 4 bases from J; junction bases left unmatched: 9. The CDR3 has 15 amino acids. Germline V gene lookup returns CDR1 SGHRS and CDR2 YFSETQ. CDR3 in DNA: TGCGCCAGCACCTACCATAGGGAGGGCACCGGGGAGCTGTTTTTT. This gives the protein CASTYHREGTGELFF.

The CDR3 loop is CASSLSHVGQINEKLFF. The CDR3 DNA reads as TGTGCCAGCAGCTTATCTCACGTCGGCCAGATTAATGAAAAACTGTTTTTT. The V gene is TRBV13, the J gene TRBJ1-4, with no clear D. CDR3 length: 17 residues. CDR1 PRHDT and CDR2 FYEKMQ come from the germline V gene (reference sequence). The V end was cut by 2 bases, the J end by 4 bases, with 17 bases between.